This entry describes one TCR beta chain. What it recognizes is unknown. This specimen comes from a study of a mutant IDH1 vaccine in newly diagnosed glioma. About the study: Commencement of vaccination occurred 4-6 weeks following radiotherapy alone, or concurrently with temozolomide cycles.

The junction had 7 bases not matched to a gene; V was cut back by 0 bases and J by 8 bases. The germline V gene has CDR1 SGHKS and CDR2 YYEKEE (reference sequence). This CDR3 spans 14 amino acids. Noted time point: week 23, last vaccination. Every single dose of the vaccine, 300 ug of mutant IDH1 20-mer peptide, came with topical imiquimod. Produced via immunoSEQ multiplex PCR; TCRdb's table is partial and in-frame only. The data show approximately 35,000 clones, roughly 88% seen once. J is TRBJ1-2 and V is TRBV5-5; TRBD1 matches at 7 bases. This sample comprised PBMCs, obtained from a glioma patient whose treatment included an IDH1 peptide vaccine. The receptor was derived from a man aged 40-49 years with glioma. CDR3 protein: CASSLGLSGGGYTF. The DNA for the CDR3 is TGTGCCAGCAGCTTGGGACTTTCAGGGGGAGGCTACACCTTC.